The clone carrying this T cell receptor (beta chain) was detected only a few times. Its antigen remains unknown. Treatment in this sample: oral pan-JAK inhibitor, 5-10 mg twice daily. PBMC-derived CD4+ and CD8+ T cells were sorted. This entry comes from a study of CD8+ T cells in alopecia areata. Study at large: Among treated patients, severity was scored by affected scalp area percentage.

In each case, RNA was isolated and then reverse transcribed into cDNA as the sequencing template. TCRdb's copy holds only in-frame clones and misses some; the assay was immunoSEQ multiplex PCR. The sample lists 200,000 to 250,000 clones; 43% were seen once. Study-wide findings and caveats: On tofacitinib, scalp clonality and expanded CD8+ clones among top 100 fell significantly. Persistence in scalp and blood during tofacitinib was observed for many expanded lesional clones.

This CDR3 comprises 15 residues. With V trimmed by 4 bases and J by 6 bases, 8 bases remained unmatched. Germline-derived CDR1 and CDR2 are MGHDK and SYGVNS. This sequence was found in a human donor with alopecia areata. The V and J genes are TRBV25-1 and TRBJ2-1; 8 bases map to TRBD2. The specimen was CD4+ T cells sorted from blood, collected at roughly week 36, from a patient treated with tofacitinib. The CDR3 region has the DNA TGTGCCAGCAGTGCCCCCGGGACTAGGGGCAATGAGCAGTTCTTC. It codes for CASSAPGTRGNEQFF.